The entry below gives a single T cell receptor beta chain sequence along with its context. The data are from a study of T-cell reconstitution after alpha-beta-depleted transplantation in children. Unique molecular identifiers were incorporated when the TCRbeta library was constructed. Each CDR3 protein gets one entry after TCRdb re-called the PCR reads with MiXCR. The profile covers more than 450,000 distinct CDR3 sequences, with approximately 20% appearing a single time and about 3.1% taken by the ten largest. The V end lost 0 bases, the J end lost 9 bases, and 13 bases lay between the germline ends. The length of the CDR3 is 15 residues. Germline values: CDR1 SGHDT, CDR2 YYEEEE.

This TCR was sampled from a human donor who donated a stem cell graft to a child with acute lymphoblastic leukemia. The sample consisted of PBMCs from the stem cell graft donor, taken from the stem cell graft. The gene calls are TRBV5-6 and TRBJ1-6; tentatively, D is TRBD1 (6 bases). The CDR3 DNA reads as TGTGCCAGCAGCTTGGTGGGGGGCCGGAGTTCACCCCTCCACTTT. Protein product: CASSLVGGRSSPLHF.